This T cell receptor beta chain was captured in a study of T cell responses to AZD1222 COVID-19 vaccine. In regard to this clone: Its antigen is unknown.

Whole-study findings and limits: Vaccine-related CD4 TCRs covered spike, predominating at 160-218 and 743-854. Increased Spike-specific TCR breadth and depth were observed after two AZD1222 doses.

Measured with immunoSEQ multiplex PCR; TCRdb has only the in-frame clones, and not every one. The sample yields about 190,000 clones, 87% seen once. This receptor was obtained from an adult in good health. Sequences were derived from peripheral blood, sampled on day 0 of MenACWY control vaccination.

CDR3 loop: CASSPGGTGKNIQYF. CDR3 DNA: TGTGCCAGCAGCCCCGGGGGTACTGGCAAAAACATTCAGTACTTC. The chain links TRBV7-2 to TRBJ2-4; D is possibly TRBD2 (6 bases). CDR3 size: 15 residues. The germline CDR1 and CDR2 sequences are SGHTA and FQGNSA. V gave up 5 bases and J gave up 3 bases, with 14 bases separating them.